One T cell receptor (beta chain) is described in this entry. As yet, its antigen is unknown. CDR1 is LNHDA and CDR2 is SQIVND in the germline V gene (reference sequence). Trimming shortened V by 6 bases and J by 0 bases, and 12 bases separated the two germline ends. This CDR3 has 15 amino acids. The data were taken from a study of CD8+ T cells in alopecia areata. Study in general: A 6-month off-drug phase came after tofacitinib, which had lasted 6 to 18 months. Study-wide findings and caveats: Normal-skin resident alphabeta T cells also appear among scalp sample sequences. Higher clonality was seen in lesional scalp than in normal scalp, especially in alopecia totalis/universalis.

Treatment meaning: oral pan-JAK inhibitor, 5-10 mg twice daily. Sequencing templates came from extracted RNA that was reverse transcribed into cDNA. Clones were read by immunoSEQ multiplex PCR, and TCRdb kept only the in-frame ones, dropping some. This table has 210,000 or so clones, more than 55% appearing once. This material consisted of CD4+ T cells sorted from blood, taken at approximately week 42, from a patient treated with tofacitinib. The origin of this receptor is a human donor with alopecia areata. The gene calls are TRBV19 and TRBJ1-5; D gene uncertain. The CDR3 bases are TGTGCCAGTAGGGTGACCTTATATAGCAATCAGCCCCAGCATTTT. This gives the protein CASRVTLYSNQPQHF.